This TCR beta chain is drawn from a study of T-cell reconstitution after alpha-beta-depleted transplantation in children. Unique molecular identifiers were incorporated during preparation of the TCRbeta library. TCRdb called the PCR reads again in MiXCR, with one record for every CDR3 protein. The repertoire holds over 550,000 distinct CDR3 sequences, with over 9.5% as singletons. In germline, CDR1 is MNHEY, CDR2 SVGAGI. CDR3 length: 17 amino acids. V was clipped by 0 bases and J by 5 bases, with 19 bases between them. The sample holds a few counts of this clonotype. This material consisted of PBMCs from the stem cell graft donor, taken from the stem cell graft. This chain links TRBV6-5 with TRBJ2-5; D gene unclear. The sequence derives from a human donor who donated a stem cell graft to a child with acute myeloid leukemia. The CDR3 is CASSYSISAALRETQYF. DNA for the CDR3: TGTGCCAGCAGTTACTCGATCAGTGCCGCCCTTAGGGAGACCCAGTACTTC.